This T cell receptor (beta chain) was retrieved from a study of T cells in Graves' hyperthyroidism and ophthalmopathy (dated by TCRdb to between 2018 and 2021). In the study overall: Peripheral blood was collected at initial diagnosis, before any treatment. Prospective prediction of ophthalmopathy was tested in an independent validation cohort of under 20 hyperthyroidism patients and 17 patients who later progressed to ophthalmopathy. The study also compared thyroid tissue and blood T-cell repertoires from five or six Graves' hyperthyroidism patients. The paper reports TCR Vbeta CDR3 sequencing of over 130 peripheral blood samples: around 45 ophthalmopathy, fewer than 80 hyperthyroidism and 17 progressor patients. The 95 to 100 discovery patients were randomly split 7:3 into training and test sets. Following sampling, methimazole starting at 30 mg daily was given to hyperthyroidism patients, and high-dose intravenous methylprednisolone was given to ophthalmopathy patients. A discovery cohort of about 100 patients, about 44 with Graves' ophthalmopathy and over 55 with stable Graves' hyperthyroidism, was used to find distinguishing TCR V-J signatures.

General study outcomes and caveats: Most expanded thyroid clonotypes (frequency above 0.001) were also found in blood, which suggests that blood repertoires may mirror thyroid immune responses. During validation, the model predicted progression to ophthalmopathy a median of roughly six months ahead of onset, with roughly 65% sensitivity and roughly 72% specificity. Sample size was not statistically predetermined, and investigators were not blinded to group allocation. In cross-validation, a model built on a 13 V-J signature told ophthalmopathy apart from stable hyperthyroidism with approximately 90% sensitivity and about 81% specificity, and in testing the same model reached 80%/75%.

Graves' hyperthyroidism was defined as stable when no progression to ophthalmopathy occurred over 18 months of follow-up. Hyperthyroidism patients were newly diagnosed, with disease duration under 2 months, and aged 18 to 65 years. The study excluded patients with uncontrolled infections, other autoimmune diseases, pregnancy or lactation. Diagnoses were established on the basis of clinical symptoms, serum thyroxine and TRAb, thyroid ultrasound, and orbital computed tomography. PBMCs were isolated from about 10 ml of fresh peripheral blood by Ficoll-Paque density gradient centrifugation. Trizol reagent was used to extract total RNA, and RNA quality was then checked on an Agilent 2100 Bioanalyzer. Relative to germline, V is missing 3 bases and J is missing 5 bases, with 4 bases of the junction outside any gene match. The CDR3 goes from the cysteine to the phenylalanine over 14 residues. The sequence is cut down to CDR3 DNA, 42 bases in frame from base 1. CDR1 and CDR2 are read off the germline V gene as SNHLY and FYNNEI.

This clonotype was seen many times. Its antigen remains undetermined. Base-call qualities are not available, and no considerably larger clone is one nucleotide away. The TCR beta CDR3 regions were amplified from RNA transcripts. A first-round RT-PCR of the TCR CDR3 used the HTBI primer set with the Qiagen OneStep RT-PCR kit. The libraries were constructed in a second round of multiplex PCR and then size-selected and purified. Libraries were sequenced paired-end with 100 bp reads on an Illumina HiSeq2000. The original methods were these. SOAPnuke was used to process the raw data, throwing out any read that contained adapters or uncalled bases, had a mean Phred below 15, or lacked an exact constant-primer or identifier match. COPE v1.2.5 was used to merge the high-quality paired reads, and each unique nucleotide sequence was defined as a clonotype. Clonotypes were aligned to IMGT TRBV, TRBD and TRBJ reference segments using MiTCR v1.1. Only V-J combinations with frequency above 0.0001, covering 98% to 99.2% of repertoires, were analysed. A TCS score was defined as the ratio of F50 (clonal expansion) to E x V (chaos), with BLOSUM62-based TCRdist applied between CDR3 peptides within each V-J. Welch's t-statistics and random forest reduced 500 to 650 V-J features to fewer than 15, which were used in a naive Bayes classifier (R e1071). TCRdb reanalyzed the raw reads on its own, using fastp at Q25 for trimming and MiXCR for clone calling, and kept in-frame beta chains. Entries that share a CDR3 protein sequence are merged under the most common genes and DNA. The V and J calls reflect TCRdb's pipeline rather than the authors' work. The sample data list about 560,000 distinct CDR3 sequences, and over 15% of these were observed just once. Approximately 18% of the sample is taken by the ten largest.

The chain is assembled from TRBV2 and TRBJ2-7; 10 central nucleotides agree with TRBD2. The receptor was isolated from a young woman with Graves' hyperthyroidism. Specimen: blood. The nucleotide sequence reads as follows: TGTGCCAGCAGTGAGGGGCTAGCGGGAGACGAGCAGTACTTC. Its translation reads: CASSEGLAGDEQYF.